This T cell receptor (beta chain) was captured in a study of blood T cell repertoires in COVID-19. Across the whole study: Collection of acute and convalescent COVID-19 samples took place in the United States, Italy and Spain.

The CDR3 runs 14 residues. Using immunoSEQ multiplex PCR, the repertoire was profiled, and TCRdb retains in-frame clones only, with some absent. The sample has tens of thousands of clones; 70% to 90% are singletons. The chain joins TRBV21-1 to TRBJ1-2. TRBV21-1 constitutes a pseudogene. The sequenced sample consisted of peripheral blood. This receptor was taken from a woman aged 80 or over with active or convalescent COVID-19. The CDR3 here is CASSKISPNYGYTF. CDR3 sequence (DNA): TGTGCCAGCAGCAAGATAAGCCCTAACTATGGCTACACCTTC.